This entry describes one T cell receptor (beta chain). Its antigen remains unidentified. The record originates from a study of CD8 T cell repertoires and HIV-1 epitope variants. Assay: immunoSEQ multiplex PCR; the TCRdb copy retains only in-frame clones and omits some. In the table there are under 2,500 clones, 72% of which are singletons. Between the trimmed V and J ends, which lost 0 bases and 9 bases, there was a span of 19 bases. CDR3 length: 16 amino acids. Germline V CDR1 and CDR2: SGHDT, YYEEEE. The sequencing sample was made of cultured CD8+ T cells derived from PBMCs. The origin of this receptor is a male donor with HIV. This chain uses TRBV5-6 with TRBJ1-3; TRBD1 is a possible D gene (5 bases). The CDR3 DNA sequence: TGTGCCAGCAGCTTGGGACCCTCCACAGGAGCCGGCACCATATATTTT. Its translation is CASSLGPSTGAGTIYF.